The 27 T cell receptor beta chains given below trace back to one sample, sequenced in a study of shared clonotypes between healthy human individuals. Measured with immunoSEQ multiplex PCR; TCRdb has only the in-frame clones, and not every one. The table has under 600,000 clones, around 76% seen once. Sequencing input: PBMCs. These receptors were taken from a woman aged 40 to 55 in good health. Some clones in this sample may be carry-over from other donors' samples.

This chain links TRBV28 with TRBJ1-2; weak D call: TRBD1 (6 bases). The germline V and J ends were trimmed by 5 bases and 4 bases, with 11 bases remaining between them. The germline V gene encodes CDR1 MDHEN and CDR2 SYDVKM. The CDR3 loop spans 13 amino acids. The CDR3 nucleotides read TGTGCCAGCAGTCGGGCAGGGGCCTATGGCTACACCTTC. As protein: CASSRAGAYGYTF.

The J gene is TRBJ2-7, the V gene TRBV5-1; 9 bases match TRBD1. The CDR3 runs to 16 residues. The V segment lost 0 bases and the J segment 2 bases; nucleotides outside the gene matches: 6. Per germline, CDR1 SGHRS and CDR2 YFSETQ. The CDR3 nucleotides are TGCGCCAGCAGCTTGGCGAGGGACAGGGTTGCCTACGAGCAGTACTTC. Translating it yields CASSLARDRVAYEQYF.

This chain connects TRBV5-4 to TRBJ2-3, with 11 bases identical to TRBD2. Germline V gene data show CDR1 as SGHNT and CDR2 as YYREEE (reference sequence). The CDR3 is 19 amino acids. Trimming at V came to 4 bases and at J to 1 base, leaving 14 bases not matched to a gene. CDR3 region: CASSLEIAGGPSGTDTQYF. CDR3 DNA: TGTGCCAGCAGCCTCGAGATAGCGGGAGGGCCGTCGGGCACAGATACGCAGTATTTT.

This chain connects TRBV19 to TRBJ1-2, with D tentatively TRBD1 (6 bases). Trimming took 5 bases from V and 6 from J, leaving 16 bases between them. This CDR3 is built from 14 residues. Germline V gives CDR1 LNHDA, CDR2 SQIVND (reference sequence). The CDR3: CASSAHPRTDGYTF. In nucleotides, the CDR3 is TGTGCCAGTAGTGCTCATCCACGGACAGATGGCTACACCTTC.

The chain is built from TRBV15 and TRBJ1-1, with D possibly TRBD1 on 6 matching bases. Germline lookup yields CDR1 LNHNV and CDR2 YYDKDF (reference sequence). Trimming shortened V by 0 bases and J by 6 bases, and 11 bases separated the two germline ends. This CDR3 has 14 amino acids. The CDR3 region is CATSREARQAEAFF. The CDR3 nucleotides read TGTGCCACCAGCAGAGAGGCGAGACAGGCTGAAGCTTTCTTT.

This rearrangement joins TRBV28 to TRBJ1-1, with no clear D. The V gene lost 8 bases and the J gene lost 2 bases, with 21 bases spanning the gap. Germline values: CDR1 MDHEN, CDR2 SYDVKM. This CDR3 spans 16 amino acids. CDR3 loop: CASGGHGGILNTEAFF. The CDR3 nucleotides read TGTGCCAGCGGCGGCCATGGAGGGATACTAAACACTGAAGCTTTCTTT.

The chain uses TRBV5-4 and TRBJ1-1; D might be TRBD1 (6 bases). Trimming pared 1 base from V and 10 bases from J, leaving 11 bases between. The CDR3 is 12 residues long. Germline V gives CDR1 SGHNT, CDR2 YYREEE (reference sequence). The CDR3 DNA follows: TGTGCCAGCAGCTTGAGGGACAATCGAGCTTTCTTT. It specifies CASSLRDNRAFF. Drawing the rest from reference TRBV5-4 and TRBJ1-1, the complete variable domain is ETGVTQSPTHLIKTRGQQVTLRCSSQSGHNTVSWYQQALGQGPQFIFQYYREEENGRGNFPPRFSGLQFPNYSSELNVNALELDDSALYLCASSLRDNRAFFGQGTRLTVV.

This rearrangement joins TRBV10-3 to TRBJ1-1; TRBD1 matches at 9 bases. Germline lookup yields CDR1 ENHRY and CDR2 SYGVKD. V trimming: 4 bases; J trimming: 7 bases; junction bases outside the gene matches: 10. The CDR3 loop spans 15 amino acids. CDR3 sequence (DNA): TGTGCCATCAGTGCGGAACAGGGGGCGGAGGGTGAAGCTTTCTTT. This sequence encodes CAISAEQGAEGEAFF.

The chain employs TRBV7-8 and TRBJ2-7; 10 bases align to TRBD1. With V trimmed by 6 bases and J by 2 bases, 1 base remained unmatched. The CDR3 has 13 residues. The germline gives CDR1 SGHVS, CDR2 FQNEAQ. CDR3 residues: CASRTGGAYEQYF. The CDR3 region has the DNA TGTGCCAGCAGGACAGGGGGCGCCTACGAGCAGTACTTC.

In nucleotides, the CDR3 is TGTGCCAGCAGCCAAGATCTAGCTTTGGAGACCCAGTACTTC. Its protein is CASSQDLALETQYF. The rearrangement uses TRBV4-2 and TRBJ2-5; TRBD2 is a possible D gene (5 bases). Trimming removed 0 bases from V and 5 bases from J, with 10 bases in between. Germline lookup yields CDR1 LGHNA and CDR2 YNFKEQ. This CDR3 is built from 14 residues.

Concerning this clone: Germline is not matched at one junction end, which may reflect a read error. In DNA form, the CDR3 reads TGTGCCAGCTCATCACCCTCACAGGGGGCCTACAATGAGCAGTTCTTC. Protein: CASSSPSQGAYNEQFF. The gene calls are TRBV18 and TRBJ2-1, with 8 bases fitting TRBD1. CDR1 is KGHSH, CDR2 LQKENI, per germline. The CDR3 extends over 16 amino acids.

In regard to this clone: This same CDR3 is encoded by further DNA sequences in the sample. The rearrangement links TRBV7-2 to TRBJ1-2; D is unresolved. The CDR3 length is 11 residues. The germline V gene has CDR1 SGHTA and CDR2 FQGNSA. Trimming pared 5 bases from V and 5 bases from J, leaving 6 bases between. The CDR3 DNA is TGTGCCAGCAGCCAGTATTATGGCTACACCTTC. It yields the protein CASSQYYGYTF.

This clone appeared many times. V gene TRBV19 combines with J gene TRBJ2-1; D is unclear. The germline V gene has CDR1 LNHDA and CDR2 SQIVND (reference sequence). V was trimmed by 5 bases and J by 3 bases, leaving 11 bases between them. The CDR3 is made up of 14 amino acids. The CDR3 protein is CASSLSYNYNEQFF. The CDR3 bases are TGTGCCAGTAGTCTCTCATATAACTACAATGAGCAGTTCTTC.

This clone was counted only a few times. The chain carries TRBV7-9 and TRBJ2-7; D is tentatively TRBD1 or TRBD2 (7 bases each). The V gene's germline CDR1 is SEHNR and CDR2 FQNEAQ (reference sequence). Trimming left V 3 bases short and J 2 bases short, with 17 bases between. The CDR3 sequence is 16 residues long. This chain's CDR3 is CASSLWGGQSTYEQYF. Written as DNA, the CDR3 is TGTGCCAGCAGCTTGTGGGGGGGACAGTCTACCTACGAGCAGTACTTC.

The chain links TRBV19 to TRBJ2-3; 9 bases agree with TRBD2. The CDR3 has 13 residues. CDR1 and CDR2 from the germline V gene are LNHDA and SQIVND (reference sequence). Unmatched junction bases numbered 5, after V lost 7 bases and J lost 6 bases. The CDR3 loop is CASKAGGTDTQYF. CDR3 coding DNA: TGTGCCAGTAAGGCGGGAGGGACGGATACGCAGTATTTT.

This chain links TRBV6-5 with TRBJ1-2; the D is unclear. The CDR3 is 15 residues long. Germline V gives CDR1 MNHEY, CDR2 SVGAGI. Trimming pared 0 bases from V and 4 bases from J, leaving 12 bases between. The CDR3 DNA follows: TGTGCCAGCAGTTACTCGGGCGATCCAATCTATGGCTACACCTTC. It encodes CASSYSGDPIYGYTF.

V is TRBV19 and J is TRBJ2-5, with a tentative D call TRBD1 (6 bases). Between the trimmed V and J ends, which lost 8 bases and 5 bases, there was a span of 15 bases. The CDR3 consists of 13 residues. Germline-derived CDR1 and CDR2 are LNHDA and SQIVND (reference sequence). The CDR3 coding sequence is TGTGCCAGTCGGCGTGTGGGGGCTGAGACCCAGTACTTC. The encoded protein is CASRRVGAETQYF.

This chain connects TRBV6-4 to TRBJ2-3, with D perhaps matching TRBD2 (6 bases). V lost 6 bases and J 1 base, leaving 20 bases between the germline ends. In germline, CDR1 is MRHNA, CDR2 SNTAGT. The CDR3 spans 17 residues. The CDR3 sequence: CASSPRIGREGTDTQYF. DNA for the CDR3: TGTGCCAGCAGCCCCCGGATAGGGCGGGAAGGCACAGATACGCAGTATTTT.

The chain joins TRBV5-1 to TRBJ2-7; D might be TRBD1 (6 bases). Germline CDR1 SGHRS, CDR2 YFSETQ. CDR3 length: 14 amino acids. Trimming shortened V by 4 bases and J by 1 base, and 12 bases separated the two germline ends. The CDR3 reads CASSTLGTSYEQYF. The CDR3 coding sequence is TGCGCCAGCAGCACCCTGGGGACATCCTACGAGCAGTACTTC.

J is TRBJ2-1 and V is TRBV5-1; TRBD2 aligns across 8 bases. Germline V gene lookup returns CDR1 SGHRS and CDR2 YFSETQ. With V trimmed by 4 bases and J by 2 bases, 8 bases remained unmatched. There are 16 residues in the CDR3. The CDR3 DNA follows: TGCGCCAGCAGCGTTAGCGGGAAGAGGACCTACAATGAGCAGTTCTTC. Its translation is CASSVSGKRTYNEQFF. The complete variable domain, with remaining parts taken from reference TRBV5-1 and TRBJ2-1, reads KAGVTQTPRYLIKTRGQQVTLSCSPISGHRSVSWYQQTPGQGLQFLFEYFSETQRNKGNFPGRFSGRQFSNSRSEMNVSTLELGDSALYLCASSVSGKRTYNEQFFGPGTRLTVL.

This clone occurred once. The gene calls are TRBV4-1 and TRBJ2-2; no clear D. Germline CDR1 is MGHRA and CDR2 is YSYEKL. V lost 2 bases and J 3 bases, leaving 4 bases between the germline ends. This CDR3 contains 13 residues. The CDR3 DNA follows: TGCGCCAGCAGCCAACAATACACCGGGGAGCTGTTTTTT. This translates into CASSQQYTGELFF.

The chain links TRBV27 to TRBJ2-7; D is possibly TRBD1 or TRBD2 (6 bases each). V gave up 2 bases and J gave up 7 bases, with 12 bases separating them. Germline-derived CDR1 and CDR2 are MNHEY and SMNVEV (reference sequence). The CDR3 is 13 residues long. The CDR3 is CASSLPGAREQYF. The CDR3 bases are TGTGCCAGCAGTTTACCGGGGGCTAGGGAGCAGTACTTC.

The CDR3 DNA follows: TGTGCCAGCAGTGGGACCGGGGCCTGGATAAATGAGCAGTTCTTC. It encodes CASSGTGAWINEQFF. The chain couples TRBV27 to TRBJ2-1, with D perhaps matching TRBD1 or TRBD2 (5 bases each). Per the germline V gene, CDR1 is MNHEY and CDR2 is SMNVEV (reference sequence). This CDR3 has 15 amino acids. V was cut by 5 bases and J by 7 bases, with 18 bases left in between.

This rearrangement joins TRBV9 to TRBJ2-5; 8 positions match TRBD2. The CDR3 consists of 15 residues. V shed 4 bases, J shed 4 bases, and the junction held 9 bases outside the gene matches. Looked up from germline, CDR1 is SGDLS and CDR2 is YYNGEE. Here the CDR3 reads CASSPLGLAGETQYF. CDR3 nucleotides: TGTGCCAGCAGCCCCCTGGGGCTAGCGGGAGAGACCCAGTACTTC.

The chain uses TRBV5-1 and TRBJ1-3; D remains ambiguous. This CDR3 is built from 15 residues. V gave up 2 bases and J gave up 0 bases, with 9 bases separating them. Per the germline V gene, CDR1 is SGHRS and CDR2 is YFSETQ. The CDR3: CASSFTAASGNTIYF. CDR3 nucleotides: TGCGCCAGCAGCTTTACAGCCGCCTCTGGAAACACCATATATTTT.

The chain links TRBV14 to TRBJ2-2; possible D gene TRBD2, 6 bases. Per germline, CDR1 SGHDN and CDR2 FVKESK. The CDR3 consists of 13 residues. The germline V and J ends were trimmed by 4 bases and 6 bases, with 9 bases remaining between them. In DNA, the CDR3 is TGTGCCAGCAGCCCCGGGAGTGCCGGGGAGCTGTTTTTT. This gives the protein CASSPGSAGELFF.

This rearrangement joins TRBV5-8 to TRBJ2-7; no clear D gene. CDR1 is SGHTS and CDR2 is YDEGEE in the germline V gene. This CDR3 comprises 12 residues. Trimming took off 4 bases at V and 4 bases at J, with 9 bases between the two ends. The CDR3 DNA sequence: TGTGCCAGCAGCGGGCCGAATTACGAGCAGTACTTC. This gives the protein CASSGPNYEQYF.